This T cell receptor (beta chain) emerged from a study of cytomegalovirus exposure and HLA in healthy donors. J gave up 6 bases and V 3 bases, and 8 bases lay outside the gene matches. Per germline, CDR1 SGHTA and CDR2 FQGTGA. CDR3 length: 15 amino acids. Broader study findings: First-cohort TCR clusters tended to co-occur in the 130 or so validation repertoires, a later analysis found.

Points on this clone: Its antigen is not identified.

TCRdb's copy holds only in-frame clones and misses some; the assay was immunoSEQ multiplex PCR. The table includes around 60,000 clones, about 92% detected once. The rearrangement links TRBV7-3 to TRBJ1-2; TRBD1 aligns across 9 bases. The sequence derives from a woman aged 18-29 years in good health and CMV-seronegative. Source material: PBMCs. DNA for the CDR3: TGTGCCAGCAGCTTCACAGGGGGCGAGGGAAATGGCTACACCTTC. Its translation is CASSFTGGEGNGYTF.